A selection of T cell receptor beta chains follows, all from one sample in a study of radiation and T cells in renal cell carcinoma. Some clones are missing from TCRdb's copy, which holds only in-frame ones; the method was immunoSEQ multiplex PCR. The sample comprises some 130,000 clones, approximately 78% of which are singletons, and 1.9% rests with the top ten. The source material was blood, sampled from a patient whose treatment included radiotherapy and nephrectomy. These receptors originate from a woman aged 60 to 75 with renal cell carcinoma. CDR3s include the opening cysteine and the closing phenylalanine or tryptophan. A D gene is named only where the DNA matches it firmly. Clone sizes are given selectively: once, few, many, or a class where the clone is expanded.

j_gene,abundance,d_gene,v_gene,CDR3nt,CDR3aa
TRBJ1-4,once,-,TRBV28,TGTGCCAGCAGCTTAGGGGCGGCTGCAACTAATGAAAAACTGTTTTTT,CASSLGAAATNEKLFF
TRBJ2-5,-,-,TRBV19,TGTGCCAGTAGTACTTCCGGGCCTTCCTCCCAAGAGACCCAGTACTTC,CASSTSGPSSQETQYF
TRBJ1-3,-,-,TRBV19,TGTGCCAGTAGACCGCCTTCGGGAAACACCATATATTTT,CASRPPSGNTIYF
TRBJ2-3,once,-,TRBV10-3,TGTGCCATCAGTGGTTCGACAGACACAGATACGCAGTATTTT,CAISGSTDTDTQYF
TRBJ1-6,-,-,TRBV19,TGTGCCAGTAGTATATCGACGGAAAGCTCCTATAATTCACCCCTCCACTTT,CASSISTESSYNSPLHF
TRBJ2-7,-,-,TRBV5-6,TGTGCCAGCAGCTTGGCGGGGAACCCAATTCGATACGAGCAGTACTTC,CASSLAGNPIRYEQYF
TRBJ1-5,-,TRBD1,TRBV10-3,TGTGCCATCAGTGCAGGGGTCGGCAGGGGGACGGGTCAGCCCCAGCATTTT,CAISAGVGRGTGQPQHF
TRBJ1-3,-,TRBD1,TRBV9,TGTGCCAGCAGCGTCGGCCCTCCGGGACAGGCCTCTGGAAACACCATATATTTT,CASSVGPPGQASGNTIYF
TRBJ2-1,-,TRBD2,TRBV5-1,TGCGCCAGCAGCCTGGGGACTAGCGGGAGGAATGAGCAGTTCTTC,CASSLGTSGRNEQFF
TRBJ1-1,-,-,TRBV19,TGTGCCAGTAGTTTTAACAAGAACACTGAAGCTTTCTTT,CASSFNKNTEAFF
TRBJ2-2,-,TRBD1,TRBV28,TGTGCCAGCAGTCAATGGGACAGGGGGCAGGGGAGGCACACCGGGGAGCTGTTTTTT,CASSQWDRGQGRHTGELFF
TRBJ2-7,-,-,TRBV2,TGTGCCAGCAGTGAAGCAGGGATGGCAGAGACCTACGAGCAGTACTTC,CASSEAGMAETYEQYF
TRBJ1-1,-,-,TRBV6-5,TGTGCCAGCAGTGAAGGGGAAGCTTTCTTT,CASSEGEAFF
TRBJ2-7,-,-,TRBV7-3,TGTGCCAGCAGCTTAACTGGAGAGTACGAGCAGTACTTC,CASSLTGEYEQYF
TRBJ1-1,-,-,TRBV28,TGTGCCAGCAGCCCTCCAAGTGAGGGGAACACTGAAGCTTTCTTT,CASSPPSEGNTEAFF
TRBJ2-1,-,-,TRBV15,TGTGCCACCAGCAAGAGGGGGGGCCGGACCTACAATGAGCAGTTCTTC,CATSKRGGRTYNEQFF
TRBJ1-5,-,TRBD1,TRBV6-5,TGTGCCAGCAGGCGGACAGGGGGCAGTCAGCCCCAGCATTTT,CASRRTGGSQPQHF